The clone carrying this TCR beta chain occurred once. What it binds is not known. This sample was included in a study of cytomegalovirus exposure and HLA in healthy donors. Broader study findings: Many donors carried some public TCRs, although rarity characterized most TCR sequences. When a later analysis was performed, an Asian-associated ancestry cluster reportedly had fewer N-insertions than the approximately 690-donor mean. As a later analysis revealed, most CMV-associated TCR beta chains appeared HLA-restricted.

Both 60 Vbeta primers and 13 Jbeta primers went into the PCR. Data came from immunoSEQ multiplex PCR; TCRdb stores just in-frame clones and leaves some out. This sample has about 96,000 clones; approximately 72% occur once, and the top ten carry 13% to 15%. There are 14 residues in the CDR3. V gave up 0 bases and J gave up 5 bases; unmatched junction bases: 5. Germline CDR1 reads SGHNT; CDR2 reads YYREEE (reference sequence). The specimen was PBMCs. This rearrangement joins TRBV5-4 to TRBJ2-7; 7 nucleotides agree with TRBD1. This TCR was sampled from a woman in her seventies in good health and CMV-seropositive. The CDR3 DNA sequence: TGTGCCAGCAGCTTGGAGGGGGCGCAGAACGAGCAGTACTTC. It translates to CASSLEGAQNEQYF.